This T cell receptor (beta chain) emerged from a study of response to subunit inactivated influenza vaccine. V lost 6 bases to trimming and J lost 4 bases; unmatched junction nucleotides: 9. The V gene's germline CDR1 is KGHSH and CDR2 LQKENI. CDR3 length: 15 residues. MiXCR, run by TCRdb on the RT-PCR reads, gives a single entry per CDR3 protein. The data hold hundreds of thousands of distinct CDR3 sequences, with about 25% observed a single time. This clonotype showed up just a few times. What it binds is not known. General study results and limits: The study's authors posited that every seasonal influenza vaccination enlists few new T cells.

This TCR was recovered from a man aged 50 or older who received an inactivated influenza vaccine. The chain has TRBV18 and TRBJ1-1, with TRBD1 identical over 9 bases. The sample consisted of CD4+ T cells sorted from PBMCs, taken about 5 days after vaccination. CDR3 bases: TGTGCCAGCTCGCCGACCGGGACAGGGACCACTGAAGCTTTCTTT. Translation: CASSPTGTGTTEAFF.